One sample yielded the 27 T cell receptor beta chains listed below, sequenced in a study of T cells after yellow fever vaccination. One entry per CDR3 protein, called by TCRdb with MiXCR from the 5' RACE reads. The table shows hundreds of thousands of distinct CDR3 sequences, with approximately 13% occurring only once. This material consisted of PBMCs, taken on the day of the yellow fever booster vaccination. The receptors stem from a man in his thirties or forties who received the YFV17D yellow fever vaccine.

The rearrangement links TRBV20-1 to TRBJ2-7; TRBD2 matches 11 bases. The J segment lost 1 base and the V segment lost 6 bases, leaving 5 bases of the junction unmatched. The CDR3 totals 14 residues. The V gene's germline CDR1 is DFQATT and CDR2 SNEGSKA (reference sequence). The CDR3 region is CSAVTSGASYEQYF. As DNA, the CDR3 is TGCAGTGCCGTGACTAGCGGGGCTTCCTACGAGCAGTACTTC.

The J gene is TRBJ2-3, the V gene TRBV20-1, with D possibly being TRBD1 or TRBD2 (5 bases each). The CDR3 consists of 15 residues. The germline V gene encodes CDR1 DFQATT and CDR2 SNEGSKA (reference sequence). The CDR3 region has the DNA TGCTGTTACACAGCCGGGACGGGACCCACAGATACGCAGTATTTT. It translates to CCYTAGTGPTDTQYF.

The chain recombines TRBV12-3 or TRBV12-4 with TRBJ2-7, with D unresolved. The CDR3 loop spans 17 amino acids. V lost 0 bases to trimming and J lost 7 bases, with 22 bases between them. The CDR3 sequence: CASSLAHFGSRTKEQYF. The CDR3 nucleotides are TGTGCCAGCAGTTTAGCGCATTTTGGGTCCCGGACCAAGGAGCAGTACTTC.

The chain carries TRBV5-4 and TRBJ2-3; possibly TRBD2 for D (5 bases). Germline V gives CDR1 SGHNT, CDR2 YYREEE (reference sequence). V lost 5 bases, J lost 4 bases, and 20 bases lay in between. The CDR3 is made up of 16 amino acids. As DNA, the CDR3 is TGTGCCAGCAGTCGGCCGCTCGCGGGTGGGGCAGATACGCAGTATTTT. Its protein product is CASSRPLAGGADTQYF.

This clonotype was observed a handful of times. The genes are TRBV18 and TRBJ1-2, with 8 bases that match TRBD1. The CDR3 is 14 residues long. CDR1 and CDR2 from the germline V gene are KGHSH and LQKENI. Germline trimming cut 6 bases from V and 3 bases from J; bases unmatched to any gene: 6. The CDR3 bases are TGTGCCAGCTCTCGACAGGGGAGGGACTATGGCTACACCTTC. Residues: CASSRQGRDYGYTF.

This clonotype was seen just once. This may arise from a read error, as a much more abundant clone is one base away. The CDR3 nucleotides are TGCTCCAGCAGTGGCCCCTCCGGGCACGAGCAGTACTTC. Protein product: CSSSGPSGHEQYF. The chain is built from TRBV5-1 and TRBJ2-7; D is unresolved. This CDR3 has 13 residues. The germline CDR1 and CDR2 sequences are SGHRS and YFSETQ.

This sequence joins TRBV20-1 and TRBJ1-2; D unclear. This CDR3 has 14 residues. The germline CDR1 and CDR2 sequences are DFQATT and SNEGSKA (reference sequence). The germline V and J ends were trimmed by 3 bases and 2 bases, with 13 bases remaining between them. CDR3 in amino acids: CSASGRGTNYGYTF. CDR3 in DNA: TGCAGTGCTAGTGGCCGAGGCACGAACTATGGCTACACCTTC.

This chain links TRBV27 with TRBJ1-1, with TRBD1 identical over 11 bases. Germline CDR1 reads MNHEY; CDR2 reads SMNVEV (reference sequence). This CDR3 is 14 amino acids long. Germline trimming cut 4 bases from V and 6 bases from J; bases unmatched to any gene: 4. DNA of the CDR3: TGTGCCAGCAGTTCAGGGACAGGGGGAGCTGAAGCTTTCTTT. Its protein is CASSSGTGGAEAFF.

This clonotype was counted only a few times. The chain has TRBV7-2 and TRBJ1-2, with 11 bases aligning to TRBD1. This CDR3 comprises 16 residues. CDR1 is SGHTA, CDR2 FQGNSA, per germline. The ends lost 5 bases at V and 4 bases at J; junction bases unmatched: 9. The CDR3 spells CASSPRTGTGGYGYTF. CDR3 sequence (DNA): TGTGCCAGCAGCCCCCGGACCGGGACAGGGGGCTATGGCTACACCTTC.

The genes are TRBV9 and TRBJ2-5; TRBD2 matches at 7 bases. This CDR3 region has 15 residues. CDR1 is SGDLS, CDR2 YYNGEE, per germline. V shed 5 bases and J 5 bases; nucleotides not matched to a gene: 12. CDR3 loop: CASSRAGGSHETQYF. For the CDR3, the DNA is TGTGCCAGCAGTCGCGCGGGCGGGAGTCACGAGACCCAGTACTTC.

This clonotype has just a few counts. The chain joins TRBV10-2 to TRBJ2-1; unclear D gene. CDR3 size: 9 residues. V shed 5 bases and J shed 10 bases, with 3 bases lying between them. CDR1 WSHSY and CDR2 SAAADI come from the germline V gene. Written as DNA, the CDR3 is TGCGCCAGCAGTCTGGAGCAGTTCTTC. Protein sequence: CASSLEQFF.

This rearrangement joins TRBV24-1 to TRBJ2-1; weak D call: TRBD1 (6 bases). The germline CDR1 and CDR2 sequences are KGHDR and SFDVKD. V was trimmed by 3 bases and J by 0 bases, leaving 11 bases between them. The CDR3 extends over 16 amino acids. CDR3 nucleotides: TGTGCCACCAGTGATAACGGACAGAGCTCCTACAATGAGCAGTTCTTC. This sequence encodes CATSDNGQSSYNEQFF.

This clonotype was picked up one time. The chain recombines TRBV6-2 or TRBV6-3 with TRBJ2-6; D is tentatively TRBD1 or TRBD2 (5 bases each). Germline V CDR1 and CDR2: MNHEY, SVGEGT. The CDR3 totals 16 residues. V was pared by 6 bases and J by 2 bases, with 14 bases between. The CDR3 DNA follows: TGTGCCAGCAGCCTTACAGGACTCACTGGGGCCAACGTCCTGACTTTC. It codes for CASSLTGLTGANVLTF.

The chain couples TRBV7-6 to TRBJ2-5, with TRBD2 matching 12 bases. Germline loops: CDR1 SGHVS, CDR2 FNYEAQ. The CDR3 is made up of 14 amino acids. V lost 5 bases and J lost 5; bases outside the gene matches: 3. The CDR3 sequence is CASSRTSGRETQYF. The CDR3 nucleotides are TGTGCCAGCAGCAGAACTAGCGGGAGGGAGACCCAGTACTTC.

The sample holds a few counts of this clonotype. The genes are TRBV5-6 and TRBJ2-3; no clear D. V gave up 4 bases and J gave up 5 bases, with 11 bases separating them. The CDR3 length is 13 residues. Germline values: CDR1 SGHDT, CDR2 YYEEEE. The CDR3, as DNA: TGTGCCAGCAGCCCGGACGGTAGAGATACGCAGTATTTT. Amino acid sequence: CASSPDGRDTQYF.

This clonotype was seen a few times. The chain is built from TRBV5-4 and TRBJ2-3, with D unresolved. The CDR3 runs 14 residues. Trimming removed 4 bases at V and 1 base at J, with 10 bases between. Germline CDR1 SGHNT, CDR2 YYREEE (reference sequence). CDR3 in DNA: TGTGCCAGCAGCCGGAGTGGGGGCACAGATACGCAGTATTTT. Residues: CASSRSGGTDTQYF.

This clonotype appeared a few times. The chain employs TRBV20-1 and TRBJ2-3; TRBD1 matches at 8 bases. There are 15 residues in the CDR3. V lost 0 bases to trimming and J lost 4 bases; unmatched junction nucleotides: 6. The germline V gene has CDR1 DFQATT and CDR2 SNEGSKA (reference sequence). This CDR3 reads CSARDAGGASDTQYF. As DNA, the CDR3 is TGCAGTGCTAGAGATGCAGGGGGCGCTTCAGATACGCAGTATTTT.

This clonotype has more than one count but fewer than ten. The chain carries TRBV6-1 and TRBJ2-3; D might be TRBD2 (5 bases). Germline V lookup: CDR1 MNHNS, CDR2 SASEGT. There are 14 residues in the CDR3. Trimming stripped 10 bases from V and 0 bases from J, with 14 bases between. The CDR3 nucleotides are TGTGCCACGCTTGGACTCTCTAGCACAGATACGCAGTATTTT. This gives the protein CATLGLSSTDTQYF.

This clonotype has a handful of counts. The chain joins TRBV10-3 to TRBJ2-5; 9 bases map to TRBD1. The CDR3 has 16 residues. Germline V gene data show CDR1 as ENHRY and CDR2 as SYGVKD. The J segment lost 4 bases and the V segment lost 3 bases, leaving 9 bases of the junction unmatched. The CDR3 DNA follows: TGTGCCATCAGTGATACGGGACAGGGTGATGGAGAGACCCAGTACTTC. This sequence encodes CAISDTGQGDGETQYF.

This clonotype showed up just a few times. The chain uses TRBV15 and TRBJ2-1, with D unclear. The CDR3 has 12 amino acids. With 0 bases removed from V and 4 bases from J, the gap between germline ends came to 1 base. Germline loops: CDR1 LNHNV, CDR2 YYDKDF (reference sequence). The CDR3 nucleotides read TGTGCCACCAGCAGAGAGTACAATGAGCAGTTCTTC. Its protein product is CATSREYNEQFF.

The chain joins TRBV7-6 to TRBJ2-1; 8 bases are a match to TRBD1. CDR3 size: 17 residues. Germline V gene lookup returns CDR1 SGHVS and CDR2 FNYEAQ. V dropped 1 base and J dropped 1; count of bases not matched to a gene: 6. The CDR3 bases are TGTGCCAGCAGCTTAGGTGCAGGGGGCAAGTCCTACAATGAGCAGTTCTTC. Protein product: CASSLGAGGKSYNEQFF.

The V and J genes are TRBV5-1 and TRBJ2-3; no reliable D call. The ends were cut back, 2 bases at V and 3 bases at J, with 13 bases in the middle. The germline CDR1 and CDR2 sequences are SGHRS and YFSETQ. This CDR3 region has 15 residues. The CDR3 spells CASSLTGPRTDTQYF. CDR3 nucleotide sequence: TGCGCCAGCAGCTTAACCGGGCCCCGAACAGATACGCAGTATTTT.

The genes are TRBV6-2 or TRBV6-3 and TRBJ1-5, with TRBD1 matching 9 bases. Germline V lookup: CDR1 MNHEY, CDR2 SVGEGT. This CDR3 comprises 14 residues. Losses at the gene ends were 8 bases for V and 0 bases for J; bases not matched to a gene: 2. CDR3 protein: CASGTGNSNQPQHF. The DNA of the CDR3 is TGTGCCAGCGGGACAGGGAATAGCAATCAGCCCCAGCATTTT.

This clonotype came up a few times. The chain combines TRBV10-3 with TRBJ2-3, with 7 positions matching TRBD2. The trim removed 7 bases at V and 4 bases at J, leaving 5 bases unmatched. The germline gives CDR1 ENHRY, CDR2 SYGVKD. CDR3 size: 13 residues. The CDR3 DNA sequence: TGTGCCATCAAGACTAGCACCCCAGATACGCAGTATTTT. Its protein is CAIKTSTPDTQYF.

The genes are TRBV25-1 and TRBJ2-2; the match to TRBD2 covers 7 bases. Germline values: CDR1 MGHDK, CDR2 SYGVNS. The CDR3 totals 14 residues. The CDR3 here is CGFLAGSNTGELFF. DNA of the CDR3: TGTGGTTTCTTAGCGGGTAGTAACACCGGGGAGCTGTTTTTT.

In this sample, this clonotype turned up a few times. J is TRBJ1-6 and V is TRBV20-1; the D gene is possibly TRBD1 (6 bases). V lost 3 bases, J lost 7 bases, and 13 bases lay in between. The length of the CDR3 is 14 residues. The germline V gene has CDR1 DFQATT and CDR2 SNEGSKA (reference sequence). CDR3 sequence: CSARREGVNSPLHF. As DNA, the CDR3 is TGCAGTGCTAGGAGAGAGGGGGTGAATTCACCCCTCCACTTT.

The V gene is TRBV29-1, the J gene TRBJ2-1; no reliable D call. The CDR3 runs to 13 residues. Germline lookup yields CDR1 SQVTM and CDR2 ANQGSEA. V dropped 2 bases and J dropped 7 bases, with 12 bases sitting between them. The CDR3 protein is CSVETDLVNEQFF. The DNA of the CDR3 is TGCAGCGTTGAAACCGATCTAGTGAATGAGCAGTTCTTC.